Given below is one TCR beta chain in context. Its specificity is unknown. Data came from immunoSEQ multiplex PCR; TCRdb stores just in-frame clones and leaves some out. This sample has 5,500 to 7,000 clones; less than 80% occur once, and the top ten carry around 45%. The data belong to a study of PD-1 blockade in classical Hodgkin lymphoma. Overall study findings and caveats: Newly diagnosed patients had baseline TCR diversity that was reportedly lower than that of healthy donors.

V dropped 7 bases and J dropped 0 bases, with 9 bases sitting between them. Per the germline V gene, CDR1 is MNHEY and CDR2 is SVGAGI. This CDR3 region has 14 residues. Every patient relapsed after autologous stem cell transplantation, and brentuximab vedotin exposure varied. The TCR sequence derives from a human donor with classical Hodgkin lymphoma. The material was peripheral blood mononuclear cells (PBMCs), obtained before the second cycle of nivolumab. The V and J genes are TRBV6-5 and TRBJ1-4; unclear D gene. The CDR3 region is CASKRLTTNEKLFF. CDR3 DNA sequence: TGTGCCAGCAAACGGCTGACAACTAATGAAAAACTGTTTTTT.